This T cell receptor beta chain was identified during a study of CD8+ T cells in alopecia areata. On the study more broadly: Percent affected scalp area, the SALT score, rated treated patients' severity.

As to treatment: oral pan-JAK inhibitor, 5-10 mg twice daily. Regarding the study as a whole: Possibly as an HLA-related effect, TCR sharing across patients appeared less clear than in mice.

Once RNA had been extracted, it was reverse transcribed into cDNA to act as the sequencing template. Profiling relied on immunoSEQ multiplex PCR, and the TCRdb table lists in-frame clones only, not all of them. The sample has 130,000 to 150,000 clones, 80% to 90% seen once. This clone was observed a few times. What it recognizes is unknown. The CDR3 totals 15 residues. CDR1 is LNHNV and CDR2 is YYDKDF in the germline V gene (reference sequence). V lost 4 bases, J lost 4 bases, and 8 bases stayed unmatched. This chain connects TRBV15 to TRBJ1-1, with 8 bases matching TRBD1. Source: CD8+ T cells sorted from blood, taken at week 4, from a patient treated with tofacitinib. The TCR comes from a human donor with alopecia areata. This CDR3 reads CATSKDRGEFTEAFF. Written as DNA, the CDR3 is TGTGCCACCAGCAAAGACAGGGGCGAATTCACTGAAGCTTTCTTT.